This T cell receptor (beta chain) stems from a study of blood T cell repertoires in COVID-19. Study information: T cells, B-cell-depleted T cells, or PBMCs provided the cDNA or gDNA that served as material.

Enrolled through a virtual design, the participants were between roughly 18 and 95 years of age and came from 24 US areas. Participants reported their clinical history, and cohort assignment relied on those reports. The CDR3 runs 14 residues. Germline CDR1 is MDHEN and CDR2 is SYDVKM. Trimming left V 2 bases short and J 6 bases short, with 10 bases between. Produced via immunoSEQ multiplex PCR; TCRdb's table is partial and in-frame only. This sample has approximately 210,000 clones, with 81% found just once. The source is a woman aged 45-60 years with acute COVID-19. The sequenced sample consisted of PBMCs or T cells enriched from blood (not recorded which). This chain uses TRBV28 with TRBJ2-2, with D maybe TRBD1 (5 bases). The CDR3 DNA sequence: TGTGCCAGCAGTTTAGGGGCGTTGGCCGGGGAGCTGTTTTTT. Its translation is CASSLGALAGELFF. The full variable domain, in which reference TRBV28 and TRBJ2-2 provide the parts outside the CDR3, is DVKVTQSSRYLVKRTGEKVFLECVQDMDHENMFWYRQDPGLGLRLIYFSYDVKMKEKGDIPEGYSVSREKKERFSLILESASTNQTSMYLCASSLGALAGELFFGEGSRLTVL.